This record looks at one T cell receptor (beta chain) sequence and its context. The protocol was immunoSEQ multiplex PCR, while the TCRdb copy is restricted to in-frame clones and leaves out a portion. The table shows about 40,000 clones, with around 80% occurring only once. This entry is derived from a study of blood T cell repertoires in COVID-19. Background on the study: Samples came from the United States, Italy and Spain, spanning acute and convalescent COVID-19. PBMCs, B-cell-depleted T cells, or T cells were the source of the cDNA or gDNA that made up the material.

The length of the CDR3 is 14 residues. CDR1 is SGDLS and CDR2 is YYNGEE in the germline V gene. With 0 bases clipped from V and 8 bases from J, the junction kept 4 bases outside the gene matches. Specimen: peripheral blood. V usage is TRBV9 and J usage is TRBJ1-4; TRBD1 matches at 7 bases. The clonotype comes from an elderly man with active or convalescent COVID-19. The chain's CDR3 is CASSVGQGWEKLFF. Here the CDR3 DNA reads TGTGCCAGCAGCGTAGGACAGGGATGGGAAAAACTGTTTTTT.